This T cell receptor (beta chain) is drawn from a study of shared clonotypes between healthy human individuals. Study observations and caveats: The naive CD4 repertoires of four donors were compared, and about 5% of clonotypes were shared.

Regarding this clone: Its antigen is unknown.

The CDR3 runs to 13 residues. The V gene's germline CDR1 is MNHEY and CDR2 SMNVEV (reference sequence). Trimming stripped 9 bases from V and 2 bases from J, with 8 bases between. The data were produced by immunoSEQ multiplex PCR, yet TCRdb's version contains in-frame clones alone and is incomplete. The sample carries around 2,000,000 clones, about 95% recorded once. CD45RO-negative, CCR7-positively selected cells formed the naive CD8 fraction, excluding terminally differentiated effector memory CD45RA+ cells. The sample taken for sequencing was naive CD8+ T cells sorted from blood. The chain uses TRBV27 and TRBJ2-6; D remains ambiguous. The sequence was obtained from a man aged 18 to 29 in good health. This CDR3 reads CASSPAGANVLTF. The DNA for the CDR3 is TGTGCCAGTTCCCCCGCTGGGGCCAACGTCCTGACTTTC. The variable domain in full, with the rest retrieved from reference TRBV27 and TRBJ2-6, is EAQVTQNPRYLITVTGKKLTVTCSQNMNHEYMSWYRQDPGLGLRQIYYSMNVEVTDKGDVPEGYKVSRKEKRNFPLILESPSPNQTSLYFCASSPAGANVLTFGAGSRLTVL.